Presented here are 18 T cell receptor beta chains from one specimen sequenced in a study of lymphopenia after photon versus proton radiotherapy (dated 2019 in TCRdb). The library was prepared using the immunoSEQ multiplex PCR assay. TCRdb retrieved this table from immuneACCESS and kept in-frame rearrangements only. Not all clones are present; in checked studies, unresolved V genes account for under half, and no reason is known for the remainder. This sample gives around 30,000 clones in total; 85% to 90% of them show up just once. The ten largest clones take up about 6.6% of the sample. Material: peripheral blood, obtained from a patient treated with proton-based radiotherapy. These receptors were taken from a woman in her 70s with pancreatic cancer. Some clones in this sample may be carry-over from other donors' samples.

This clone appeared once. V and J are TRBV10-1 and TRBJ2-3, with TRBD2 as a possible D gene (6 bases). Trimming removed 3 bases at V and 6 bases at J, with 16 bases between. The CDR3 sequence is 15 residues long. Germline V gene lookup returns CDR1 WNHNN and CDR2 SYGVQD (reference sequence). The CDR3 protein is CASSDASALWDTQYF. CDR3 in DNA: TGCGCCAGCAGTGACGCTAGCGCCCTTTGGGATACGCAGTATTTT.

This sequence joins TRBV29-1 and TRBJ1-5; TRBD1 matches 11 bases. V lost 4 bases to trimming and J lost 2 bases; unmatched junction nucleotides: 4. The CDR3 runs to 15 residues. Germline CDR1 reads SQVTM; CDR2 reads ANQGSEA. The CDR3 DNA follows: TGCAGCGTTGCGACGGGACAGGGGGGCAATCAGCCCCAGCATTTT. Translation: CSVATGQGGNQPQHF.

The chain has TRBV7-9 and TRBJ1-3, with D maybe TRBD1 (6 bases). Trimming removed 5 bases at V and 0 bases at J, with 14 bases between. CDR1 and CDR2 from the germline V gene are SEHNR and FQNEAQ (reference sequence). This CDR3 has 16 amino acids. The CDR3 reads CASSEHRQVSGNTIYF. For the CDR3, the DNA is TGTGCCAGCAGCGAGCACCGACAGGTCTCTGGAAACACCATATATTTT.

This clone has only a few counts. The chain joins TRBV15 to TRBJ1-2, with 7 bases lining up with TRBD1. CDR1 LNHNV and CDR2 YYDKDF come from the germline V gene (reference sequence). V was pared by 4 bases and J by 6 bases, with 5 bases of the junction left unmatched. This CDR3 region has 13 residues. The CDR3: CATSIDRANGYTF. In DNA, the CDR3 is TGTGCCACCAGCATTGACAGGGCAAATGGCTACACCTTC.

This chain uses TRBV5-6 with TRBJ2-5; possibly TRBD2 for D (6 bases). Germline CDR1 is SGHDT and CDR2 is YYEEEE. The CDR3 extends over 15 amino acids. The germline V and J ends were trimmed by 0 bases and 1 base, with 10 bases remaining between them. CDR3 DNA: TGTGCCAGCAGCTTGGCGGGGGTGGGCCAAGAGACCCAGTACTTC. It specifies CASSLAGVGQETQYF. Based on the CDR3 plus reference TRBV5-6 and TRBJ2-5, the full variable domain is DAGVTQSPTHLIKTRGQQVTLRCSPKSGHDTVSWYQQALGQGPQFIFQYYEEEERQRGNFPDRFSGHQFPNYSSELNVNALLLGDSALYLCASSLAGVGQETQYFGPGTRLLVL.

The V and J genes are TRBV5-1 and TRBJ1-3; no firm D call. V lost 2 bases to trimming and J lost 2 bases, with 11 bases between them. The germline CDR1 and CDR2 sequences are SGHRS and YFSETQ. The CDR3 covers 15 residues. CDR3 in amino acids: CASSFGRSTGNTIYF. Written as DNA, the CDR3 is TGCGCCAGCAGCTTTGGCAGATCTACTGGAAACACCATATATTTT.

The chain uses TRBV30 and TRBJ2-7, with D hard to call. V was shortened by 2 bases and J by 6 bases, with 17 bases between the two germline ends. Per germline, CDR1 GTSNPN and CDR2 SVGIG (reference sequence). The CDR3 runs 14 residues. The CDR3: CAWSPTDLMAEQYF. CDR3 nucleotides: TGTGCCTGGAGTCCCACGGATTTAATGGCCGAGCAGTACTTC.

The rearrangement joins TRBV5-1 to TRBJ2-7; 7 bases agree with TRBD2. This CDR3 has 14 amino acids. Germline V gene data show CDR1 as SGHRS and CDR2 as YFSETQ. V shed 4 bases and J 2 bases; nucleotides not matched to a gene: 6. In nucleotides, the CDR3 is TGCGCCAGCAGCACCCGGGGGGACCCCTACGAGCAGTACTTC. Protein sequence: CASSTRGDPYEQYF.

This chain connects TRBV27 to TRBJ2-1; 10 bases map to TRBD2. This CDR3 is built from 14 residues. Germline trimming cut 2 bases from V and 14 bases from J; bases unmatched to any gene: 9. Germline CDR1 reads MNHEY; CDR2 reads SMNVEV (reference sequence). This chain's CDR3 is CASSLTSGVTGEFF. DNA of the CDR3: TGTGCCAGCAGTTTAACTAGCGGGGTCACCGGGGAGTTCTTC.

DNA for the CDR3: TGTGCCAGTAGTATAGGCGGGGACCTCTCCTACAATGAGCAGTTCTTC. Its translation: CASSIGGDLSYNEQFF. V is TRBV19 and J is TRBJ2-1; TRBD2 is a possible D gene (6 bases). CDR1 and CDR2 (germline): LNHDA, SQIVND (reference sequence). The CDR3 sequence is 16 residues long. V was clipped by 1 base and J by 0 bases, with 10 bases between them.

This clone was detected a few times. The gene calls are TRBV10-3 and TRBJ2-1, with unresolved D. Germline assignment: CDR1 ENHRY and CDR2 SYGVKD. The CDR3 has 12 residues. V lost 5 bases, J lost 6 bases, and 8 bases lay in between. For the CDR3, the DNA is TGTGCCATCAGTTTATCTAGCAATGAGCAGTTCTTC. This codes for CAISLSSNEQFF.

The chain is built from TRBV2 and TRBJ2-5; D is ambiguous. CDR1 and CDR2 from the germline V gene are SNHLY and FYNNEI. The V gene lost 7 bases and the J gene lost 0 bases, with 6 bases spanning the gap. CDR3 length: 12 residues. The CDR3 sequence is CASNRNQETQYF. DNA of the CDR3: TGTGCCAGCAATCGCAACCAAGAGACCCAGTACTTC.

The J gene is TRBJ1-2, the V gene TRBV25-1; D uncertain. The CDR3 contains 14 residues. CDR1 is MGHDK and CDR2 is SYGVNS in the germline V gene. V shed 2 bases and J shed 5 bases, with 12 bases lying between them. CDR3 residues: CASSEKWFGYGYTF. DNA for the CDR3: TGTGCCAGCAGTGAAAAGTGGTTTGGATATGGCTACACCTTC.

The chain has TRBV19 and TRBJ1-5, with 9 bases that match TRBD1. The V and J ends lost 7 bases and 4 bases, in that order; junction bases with no gene match: 2. The CDR3 has 13 residues. Germline CDR1 reads LNHDA; CDR2 reads SQIVND (reference sequence). DNA of the CDR3: TGTGCCAGTATTGGGACAGGGAATCAGCCCCAGCATTTT. It translates to CASIGTGNQPQHF.

The rearrangement joins TRBV5-6 to TRBJ2-7; D is unclear. From germline, CDR1 is SGHDT and CDR2 YYEEEE. The CDR3 is 12 residues long. V was shortened by 2 bases and J by 5 bases, with 8 bases between the two germline ends. As DNA, the CDR3 is TGTGCCAGCAGCTTCTACGGTAACGAGCAGTACTTC. Protein product: CASSFYGNEQYF.

The J gene is TRBJ1-3, the V gene TRBV15; D is uncertain. The V gene lost 5 bases and the J gene lost 4 bases, with 18 bases spanning the gap. This CDR3 has 16 amino acids. Germline V lookup: CDR1 LNHNV, CDR2 YYDKDF (reference sequence). DNA of the CDR3: TGTGCCACCAGCCTTGGACCAGTCACCTCAGGAAACACCATATATTTT. Protein product: CATSLGPVTSGNTIYF.

V and J are TRBV28 and TRBJ1-4; 9 bases align to TRBD1. The CDR3 is 16 residues long. Losses at the gene ends were 6 bases for V and 5 bases for J; bases not matched to a gene: 10. Germline V gene data show CDR1 as MDHEN and CDR2 as SYDVKM. Here the CDR3 DNA reads TGTGCCAGCAGAAAGCTAAAGGGACAGGGAAATGAAAAACTGTTTTTT. Protein product: CASRKLKGQGNEKLFF.

The chain combines TRBV27 with TRBJ1-3; 8 positions match TRBD1. The germline CDR1 and CDR2 sequences are MNHEY and SMNVEV (reference sequence). This CDR3 spans 15 amino acids. V lost 5 bases to trimming and J lost 4 bases; unmatched junction nucleotides: 7. DNA of the CDR3: TGTGCCAGCAGTAGCAGGGGGCTCGGGGGAAACACCATATATTTT. Its translation: CASSSRGLGGNTIYF.